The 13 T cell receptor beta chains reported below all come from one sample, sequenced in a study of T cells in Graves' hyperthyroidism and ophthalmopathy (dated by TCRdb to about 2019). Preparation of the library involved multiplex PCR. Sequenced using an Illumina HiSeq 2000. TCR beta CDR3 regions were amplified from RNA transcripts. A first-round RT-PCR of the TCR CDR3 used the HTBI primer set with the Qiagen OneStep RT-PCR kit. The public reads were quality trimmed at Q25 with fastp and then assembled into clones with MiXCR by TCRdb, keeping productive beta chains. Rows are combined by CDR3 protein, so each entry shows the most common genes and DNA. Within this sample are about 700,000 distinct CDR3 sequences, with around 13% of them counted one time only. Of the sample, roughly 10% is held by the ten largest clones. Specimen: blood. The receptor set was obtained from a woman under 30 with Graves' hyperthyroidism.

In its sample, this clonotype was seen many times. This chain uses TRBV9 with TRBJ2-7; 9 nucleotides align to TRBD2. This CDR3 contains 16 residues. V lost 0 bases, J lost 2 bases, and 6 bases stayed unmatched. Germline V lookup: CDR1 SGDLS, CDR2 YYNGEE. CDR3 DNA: TGTGCCAGCAGCGTAGGGACTAGCGCTATAACCTACGAGCAGTACTTC. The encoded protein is CASSVGTSAITYEQYF.

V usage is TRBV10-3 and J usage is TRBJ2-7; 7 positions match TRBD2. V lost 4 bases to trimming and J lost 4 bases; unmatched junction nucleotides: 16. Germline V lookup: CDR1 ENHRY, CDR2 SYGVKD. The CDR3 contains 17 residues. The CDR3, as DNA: TGTGCCATCAGTGGCTCGTCATACGGGAGGAAGGTTTACGAGCAGTACTTC. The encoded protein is CAISGSSYGRKVYEQYF.

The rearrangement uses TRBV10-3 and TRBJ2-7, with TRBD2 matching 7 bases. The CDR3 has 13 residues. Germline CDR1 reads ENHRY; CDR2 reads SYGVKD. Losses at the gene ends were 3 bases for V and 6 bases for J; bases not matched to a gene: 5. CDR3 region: CAISEGRGSEQYF. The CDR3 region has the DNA TGTGCCATCAGTGAAGGGAGGGGATCCGAGCAGTACTTC.

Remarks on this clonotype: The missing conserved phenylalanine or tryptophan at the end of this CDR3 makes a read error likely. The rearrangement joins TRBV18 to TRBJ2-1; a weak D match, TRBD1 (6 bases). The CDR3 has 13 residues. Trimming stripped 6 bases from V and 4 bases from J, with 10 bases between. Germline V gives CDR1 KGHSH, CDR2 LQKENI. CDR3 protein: CASSPGQYNEQFV. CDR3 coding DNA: TGTGCCAGCTCCCCCGGACAGTACAATGAGCAGTTCGTC.

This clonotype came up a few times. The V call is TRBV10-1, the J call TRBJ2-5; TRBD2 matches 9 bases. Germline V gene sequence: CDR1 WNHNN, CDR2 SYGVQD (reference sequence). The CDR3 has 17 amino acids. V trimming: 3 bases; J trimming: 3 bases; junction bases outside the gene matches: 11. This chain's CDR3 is CASSEYGVAGEKETQYF. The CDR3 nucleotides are TGCGCCAGCAGTGAATATGGCGTAGCGGGAGAGAAAGAGACCCAGTACTTC.

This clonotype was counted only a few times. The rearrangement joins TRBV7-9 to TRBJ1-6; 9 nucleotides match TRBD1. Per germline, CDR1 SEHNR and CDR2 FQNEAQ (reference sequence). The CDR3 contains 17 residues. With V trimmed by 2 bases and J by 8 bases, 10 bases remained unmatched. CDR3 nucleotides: TGTGCCAGCAGCTTAAATTGGGGAACAGGGGGCCATTCACCCCTCCACTTT. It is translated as CASSLNWGTGGHSPLHF.

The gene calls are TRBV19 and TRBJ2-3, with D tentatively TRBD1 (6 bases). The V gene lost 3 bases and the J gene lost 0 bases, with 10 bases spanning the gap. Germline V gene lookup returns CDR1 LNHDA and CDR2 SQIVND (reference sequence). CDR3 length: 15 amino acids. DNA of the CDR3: TGTGCCAGTAGTATCGACAGGACCAGCACAGATACGCAGTATTTT. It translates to CASSIDRTSTDTQYF.

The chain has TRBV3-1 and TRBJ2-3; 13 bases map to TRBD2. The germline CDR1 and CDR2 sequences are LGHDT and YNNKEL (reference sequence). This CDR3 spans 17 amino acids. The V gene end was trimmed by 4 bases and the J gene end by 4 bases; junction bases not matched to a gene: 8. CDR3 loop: CASSLLGLAGVSDTQYF. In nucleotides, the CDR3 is TGTGCCAGCAGCCTCCTCGGACTAGCGGGAGTCTCAGATACGCAGTATTTT.

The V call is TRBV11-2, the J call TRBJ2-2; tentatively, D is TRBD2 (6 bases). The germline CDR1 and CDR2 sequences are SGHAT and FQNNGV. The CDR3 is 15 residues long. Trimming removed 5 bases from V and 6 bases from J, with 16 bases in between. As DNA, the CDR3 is TGTGCCAGCAGCACCCGACTAGAAGGAGCCGGGGAGCTGTTTTTT. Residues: CASSTRLEGAGELFF.

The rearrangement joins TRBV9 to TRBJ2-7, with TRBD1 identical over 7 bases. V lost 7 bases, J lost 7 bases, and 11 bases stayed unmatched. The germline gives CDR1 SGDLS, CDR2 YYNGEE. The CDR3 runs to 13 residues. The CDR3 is CASGGQTFGEQYF. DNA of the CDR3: TGTGCCAGCGGGGGACAGACCTTCGGAGAGCAGTACTTC.

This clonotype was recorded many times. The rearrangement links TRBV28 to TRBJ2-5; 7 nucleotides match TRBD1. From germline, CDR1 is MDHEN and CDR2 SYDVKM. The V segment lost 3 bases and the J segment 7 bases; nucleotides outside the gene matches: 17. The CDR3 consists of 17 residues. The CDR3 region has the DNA TGTGCCAGCAGTTTCGACAACACAGGGGTAGTTAGGGGGACCCAGTACTTC. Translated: CASSFDNTGVVRGTQYF.

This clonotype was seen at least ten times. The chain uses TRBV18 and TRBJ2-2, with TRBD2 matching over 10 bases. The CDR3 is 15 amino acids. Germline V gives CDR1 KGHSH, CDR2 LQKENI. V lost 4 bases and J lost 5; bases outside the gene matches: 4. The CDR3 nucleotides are TGTGCCAGCTCACGCGAACTAGCGGGAACCGGGGAGCTGTTTTTT. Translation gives CASSRELAGTGELFF.

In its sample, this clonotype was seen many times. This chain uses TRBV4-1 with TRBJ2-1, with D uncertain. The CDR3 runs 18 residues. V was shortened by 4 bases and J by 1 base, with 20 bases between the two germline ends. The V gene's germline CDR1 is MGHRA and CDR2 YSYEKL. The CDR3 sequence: CASSLGSWYLSSYNEQFF. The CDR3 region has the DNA TGCGCCAGCAGCCTTGGCTCGTGGTATCTCTCTTCCTACAATGAGCAGTTCTTC.